This is a list of T cell receptor beta chains from one sample in a study of radiation and T cells in renal cell carcinoma. TCRdb's copy holds only in-frame clones and misses some; the assay was immunoSEQ multiplex PCR. The top ten clones hold 5% to 7.5% of a sample with about 78,000 clones, about nine tenths of them seen once. Sequenced material: blood, taken from a patient whose treatment included radiotherapy and nephrectomy. All receptors derive from a woman aged 70 to 79 with renal cell carcinoma. Both conserved end residues are part of each CDR3. A D gene is named only where the DNA matches it firmly. Not all rows give a size; the values are once, few, many and, for expanded clones, a class.

j_call v_call clone_size d_call cdr3_nt cdr3_aa
TRBJ2-1 TRBV7-2 NA NA TGTGCCAGCAGCTTAAAGTCGGGGGGCGCGGGAGCTGAGCAGTTCTTC CASSLKSGGAGAEQFF
TRBJ1-6 TRBV28 NA TRBD1 TGTGCCAGCGGACAGGTGCATAATTCACCCCTCCACTTT CASGQVHNSPLHF
TRBJ1-2 TRBV19 NA NA TGTGCCAGTAGTATAGATCGAGGGGGAAACTATGGCTACACCTTC CASSIDRGGNYGYTF
TRBJ1-2 TRBV5-6 NA NA TGTGCCAGCAGCTTGGGGGCTGGCTACACCTTC CASSLGAGYTF
TRBJ2-5 TRBV11-3 NA NA TGTGCCAGCAGCAGGTGGGGGGAAGAGACCCAGTACTTC CASSRWGEETQYF
TRBJ1-2 TRBV28 NA NA TGTGCCAGCAGCCTGGAGGACGCCCGGAGAAATGGCTACACCTTC CASSLEDARRNGYTF
TRBJ2-1 TRBV5-4 once TRBD2 TGTGCCAGCAGCTTGGGGACTAGCGGAGGTTACAATGAGCAGTTCTTC CASSLGTSGGYNEQFF
TRBJ2-1 TRBV4-2 NA NA TGTGCCAGCAGCCAAGCCGCAGGGGGGGACAATGAGCAGTTCTTC CASSQAAGGDNEQFF
TRBJ1-2 TRBV10-3 NA NA TGTGCCATCAGTGAGTCAAGAGACAGCCATGGCTACACCTTC CAISESRDSHGYTF
TRBJ2-7 TRBV15 NA NA TGTGCCACCAGCAGAGATCCCCAGTACGAGCAGTACTTC CATSRDPQYEQYF
TRBJ1-6 TRBV2 NA TRBD1 TGTGCCAGCAGTGGGCGAACAGGGGGTAATTCACCCCTCCACTTT CASSGRTGGNSPLHF
TRBJ2-7 TRBV6-1 NA NA TGTGCCAGCAGTGAACTATCAGGGGAAGCCTACGAGCAGTACTTC CASSELSGEAYEQYF
TRBJ1-5 TRBV19 NA NA TGTGCCAGTACTCTCGGACGGACCCCTAGCAATCAGCCCCAGCATTTT CASTLGRTPSNQPQHF
TRBJ2-1 TRBV9 NA NA TGTGCCAGCAGCGTAGCGGGGGTCAACTATGAGCAGTTCTTC CASSVAGVNYEQFF